This T cell receptor (beta chain) stems from a study of shared T cell receptors in the human thymus (TCRdb year 2021). Study-wide context: The study examined how self-reactive, shared T-cell receptor alpha chains are generated in the human thymus.

The germline V gene (reference sequence) provides CDR1 MNHEY and CDR2 SMNVEV. V was cut back by 6 bases and J by 10 bases, leaving a gap of 19 bases between them. There are 14 amino acids in the CDR3, from cysteine to phenylalanine inclusive. Just CDR3 DNA is preserved here, 42 bases in frame from base 1. As regards this clone: No antigen is known for it. It has no much larger one-base neighbor in the sample; base qualities were not kept.

Library prep was done by the immunoSEQ multiplex PCR assay. TCRdb's version of the immuneACCESS table is confined to in-frame rearrangements and falls short of the full clone set. An unresolved V gene accounts for under half of the shortfall where checked; the remainder is of unknown origin. The sample table records roughly 500,000 clones; approximately 78% of these occur just once. The ten top clones hold more than 0.01% of the sample. This same sample was also part of a study on human thymus T cells. As noted in the second study: In Finland, the donors were immunologically healthy infants who were having open corrective cardiac surgery for congenital heart defects. Thymus tissue was collected as surgical resects that were removed during corrective cardiac surgery. Biased V and J gene segment usage appeared to be present in both thymic and peripheral blood repertoires. Highly overlapping thymic TCR repertoires among unrelated individuals were reported in the related research. TCR alpha and beta repertoires from fewer than ten infant thymus samples and a few related peripheral blood samples were characterized in the study. The cohort included six male and two female infants, with donor ages spanning 7 to 244 days. After being mechanically released from the tissue, thymocytes were kept at -70 degrees C in pellets of about 8.5-32 million cells. A QIAsymphony instrument was used to extract genomic DNA from the frozen cell pellets. TCRB and TCRAD loci were amplified from a standardized quantity of quality-controlled genomic DNA using the immunoSEQ multiplex PCR assay. The amplicons covered the V(D)J region and were long enough to include the CDR3 and to identify the V and J genes. Through the commercial immunoSEQ service, the amplicons were sequenced on an Illumina platform. Primer bias and sequencing errors were corrected as previously described, and TCRAD and TCRB definitions were based on the IMGT database. Repertoires were analysed with immunoSEQ Analyzer 3.0 and VDJTools, covering basic statistics, V/J segment usage, diversity estimates, rarefaction and pairwise overlap. Chao1, ChaoE, Efron-Thisted, Shannon and inverse Simpson indices were used to estimate diversity, which was also estimated on datasets down-sampled to the smallest sample. Repertoire overlap was assessed by strict matching of CDR3 nucleotide sequence, V gene and J gene, and clustering was done by Jaccard-based multidimensional scaling. On average, roughly 740,000 unique TCRB clonotypes were obtained from thymus samples, compared with about 84,000 from blood samples.

The sequence was collected from a boy under two years old with a congenital heart defect. Donor details come from another sample of the same person, matched by shared clones. The chain uses TRBV27 and TRBJ2-1; matching of 6 bases hints at TRBD2 as the D gene. The sample taken for sequencing was thymocytes. The CDR3 protein: CASSSGSSFWEQFF. The DNA sequence is as follows: TGTGCCAGCAGCTCCGGGAGTAGTTTTTGGGAGCAGTTCTTC.